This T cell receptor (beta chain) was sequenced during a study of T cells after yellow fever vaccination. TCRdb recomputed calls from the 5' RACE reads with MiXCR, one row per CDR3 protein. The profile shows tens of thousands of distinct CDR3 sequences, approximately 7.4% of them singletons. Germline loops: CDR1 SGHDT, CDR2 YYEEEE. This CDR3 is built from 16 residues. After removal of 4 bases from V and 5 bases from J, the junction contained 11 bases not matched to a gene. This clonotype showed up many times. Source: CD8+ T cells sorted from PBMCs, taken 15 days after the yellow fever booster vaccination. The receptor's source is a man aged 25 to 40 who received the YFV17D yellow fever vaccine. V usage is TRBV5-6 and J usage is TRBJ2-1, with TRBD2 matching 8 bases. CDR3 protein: CASSNKRERFDNEQFF. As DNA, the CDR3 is TGTGCCAGCAGCAACAAGCGGGAGAGGTTCGACAATGAGCAGTTCTTC. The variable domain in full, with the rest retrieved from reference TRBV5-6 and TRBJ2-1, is DAGVTQSPTHLIKTRGQQVTLRCSPKSGHDTVSWYQQALGQGPQFIFQYYEEEERQRGNFPDRFSGHQFPNYSSELNVNALLLGDSALYLCASSNKRERFDNEQFFGPGTRLTVL.